This T cell receptor (beta chain) was observed in a study of a mutant IDH1 vaccine in newly diagnosed glioma. There are 14 residues in the CDR3. Per the germline V gene, CDR1 is SGDLS and CDR2 is YYNGEE. Trimming left V 0 bases short and J 0 bases short, with 6 bases between. Time point: week 23, last vaccination. Every single dose of the vaccine, 300 ug of mutant IDH1 20-mer peptide, came with topical imiquimod. TCRdb's copy holds only in-frame clones and misses some; the assay was immunoSEQ multiplex PCR. The sample lists 25,000 to 30,000 clones, around 84% occurring once. About this clone: The antigen is undetermined.

The material sequenced was PBMCs, taken from a glioma patient whose treatment included an IDH1 peptide vaccine. The chain carries TRBV9 and TRBJ1-1; D ambiguous. This TCR came from a woman in her 30s with glioma. Written as DNA, the CDR3 is TGTGCCAGCAGCGTAGATAGGATGAACACTGAAGCTTTCTTT. It translates to CASSVDRMNTEAFF.